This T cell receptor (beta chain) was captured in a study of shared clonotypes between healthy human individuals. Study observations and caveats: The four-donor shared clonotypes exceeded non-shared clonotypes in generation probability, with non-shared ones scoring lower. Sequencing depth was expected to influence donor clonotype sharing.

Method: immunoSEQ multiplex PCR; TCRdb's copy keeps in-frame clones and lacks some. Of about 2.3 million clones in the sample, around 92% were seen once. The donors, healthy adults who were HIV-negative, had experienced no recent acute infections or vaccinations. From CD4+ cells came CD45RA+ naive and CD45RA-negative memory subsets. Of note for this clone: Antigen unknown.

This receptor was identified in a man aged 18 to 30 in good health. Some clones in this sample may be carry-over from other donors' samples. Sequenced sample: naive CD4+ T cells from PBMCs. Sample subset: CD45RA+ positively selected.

The CDR3 nucleotides read TGTGCCAGCAGCTTTGCTAGGTCCTACGAGCAGTACTTC. It codes for CASSFARSYEQYF. The J gene is TRBJ2-7, the V gene TRBV5-6; the D is unclear. V was pared by 2 bases and J by 1 base, with 7 bases between. There are 13 residues in the CDR3. From germline, CDR1 is SGHDT and CDR2 YYEEEE.